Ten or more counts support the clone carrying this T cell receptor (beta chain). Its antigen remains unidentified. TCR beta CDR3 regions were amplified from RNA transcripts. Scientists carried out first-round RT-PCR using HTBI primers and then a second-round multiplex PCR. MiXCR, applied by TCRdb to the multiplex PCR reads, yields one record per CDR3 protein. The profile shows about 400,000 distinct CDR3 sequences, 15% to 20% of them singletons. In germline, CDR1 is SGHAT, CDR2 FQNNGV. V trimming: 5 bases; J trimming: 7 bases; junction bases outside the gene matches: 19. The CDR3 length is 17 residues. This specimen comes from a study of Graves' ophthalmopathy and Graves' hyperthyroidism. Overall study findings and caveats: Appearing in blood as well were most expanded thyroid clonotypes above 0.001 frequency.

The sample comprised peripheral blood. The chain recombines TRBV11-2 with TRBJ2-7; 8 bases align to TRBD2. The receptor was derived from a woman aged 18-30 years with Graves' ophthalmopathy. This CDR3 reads CASSKGQRESSLGEQYF. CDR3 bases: TGTGCCAGCAGCAAAGGTCAGCGGGAGAGCTCTCTGGGTGAGCAGTACTTC.